The T cell receptor beta chain under discussion was sequenced for a study of blood T cell repertoires in COVID-19. On the study more broadly: Donors in the United States, Italy and Spain gave samples during acute or convalescent COVID-19. In each case, the material was cDNA or gDNA derived from T cells, B-cell-depleted T cells, or PBMCs.

How the authors handled the data: Researchers report that nucleated cell counts were estimated from reference gene primer amplification. The protocol was immunoSEQ multiplex PCR, while the TCRdb copy is restricted to in-frame clones and leaves out a portion. For V, J and clone size, that table is used; D and trimming come from the DNA. The sample has tens of thousands of clones, 80% to 90% seen once. Trimming stripped 2 bases from V and 4 bases from J, with 18 bases between. In germline, CDR1 is SGHRS, CDR2 YFSETQ. The CDR3 is 16 amino acids. The sample consisted of peripheral blood. The genes are TRBV5-1 and TRBJ1-1; weak D call: TRBD1 (5 bases). This sequence originates from a man between 60 and 75 years old with acute or convalescent COVID-19. The CDR3 DNA reads as TGCGCCAGCAGCTTTACCGGGGGGACTCATGGCACTGAAGCTTTCTTT. This translates into CASSFTGGTHGTEAFF.